This T cell receptor beta chain derives from a study of blood T cell repertoires in COVID-19 (dated by TCRdb to between 2020 and 2021). The study in broad terms: Samples covering the acute and convalescent phases of COVID-19 were provided by collaborators in the United States, Italy and Spain. Where available, HLA class I and class II types were obtained from metadata supplied by the sample provider rather than from assay-based typing. Sample metadata almost always included a de-identified subject ID, COVID-19 status, age in years and sex. A freely available public database, intended as a resource for researchers studying the immune response to SARS-CoV-2, is where the repertoires were released. The material from the prospective study consisted of cDNA or gDNA derived from T cells, B-cell-depleted T cells, or PBMCs. Subjects who had been exposed to COVID-19, were actively infected with it, or had recovered from it provided the deeply sampled blood TCRbeta repertoires that made up the dataset. The samples were drawn from two sources: the first 160 participants of the ongoing ImmuneRACE study, and some 1,300 subjects contributed by 6 global collaborators. Results and caveats for the whole study, not just this receptor: How much clinical and demographic metadata was included differed by source and by participant, and the metadata was provided uncurated.

With respect to this clone: Its antigen is unknown. No qualities accompany the bases; no much larger clone lies one base away.

The immunoSEQ Assay, a bias-controlled multiplex PCR, was used to amplify TCRbeta CDR3 regions from genomic DNA. In the authors' own workflow: The number of nucleated cells in each sample was estimated by amplification of reference gene primers within the assay. To quantify the absolute abundance of each unique TCRbeta CDR3 rearrangement, sequence reads were collapsed and filtered. For each sample, productive Simpson clonality was calculated as the square root of Simpson's diversity index across productive rearrangements. TCRdb took this table from immuneACCESS and kept in-frame rearrangements with V and J called. Such tables lack part of the clones; where checked against another copy, unresolved V genes explain under half of the gap, and the rest is unexplained. The V and J calls and clone size are taken from that table; D and trimming were inferred from the DNA. Across this sample there are 90,000 or so clones, with roughly 88% seen only once. In total, the top ten clones hold roughly 8% of the sample.

Trimming takes 3 bases from V and 6 bases from J, and the germline ends sit 11 bases apart. As encoded in the germline V gene (reference sequence), CDR1 is LNHDA while CDR2 is SQIVND. The CDR3 measures 13 amino acids from cysteine to phenylalanine. CDR3 DNA is the only sequence kept; it has 39 bases, read in frame from the first base. The collaborating institutions used their own protocols to collect whole blood in K2EDTA tubes. For TCRbeta analysis, collaborators shipped samples as frozen whole blood, isolated PBMCs, or DNA extracted from either of those sample types. The TCR sequence derives from a man in his fifties or sixties with active COVID-19. The sequenced sample consisted of peripheral blood. The chain is assembled from TRBV19 and TRBJ1-2; confidence is insufficient to name the D gene. The CDR3 region has the sequence CASSIPTQDGYTF. The sequence in DNA is TGTGCCAGTAGTATTCCCACCCAGGATGGCTACACCTTC.